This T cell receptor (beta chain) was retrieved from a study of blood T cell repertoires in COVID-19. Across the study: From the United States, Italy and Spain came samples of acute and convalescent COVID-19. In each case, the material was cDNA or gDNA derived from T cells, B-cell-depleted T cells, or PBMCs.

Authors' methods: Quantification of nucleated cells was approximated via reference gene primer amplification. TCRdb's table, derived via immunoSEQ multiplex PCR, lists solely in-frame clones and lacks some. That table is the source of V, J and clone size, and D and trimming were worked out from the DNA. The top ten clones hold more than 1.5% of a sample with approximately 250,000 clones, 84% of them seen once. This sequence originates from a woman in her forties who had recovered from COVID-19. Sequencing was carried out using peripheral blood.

CDR3 region: CASSADRETQYF. Here the CDR3 DNA reads TGTGCCAGCTCCGCAGATCGAGAGACCCAGTACTTC. The chain couples TRBV18 to TRBJ2-5; the D is unclear. The CDR3 sequence is 12 residues long. Deletions cut 6 bases from V and 4 bases from J, with 9 bases between. CDR1 and CDR2 from the germline V gene are KGHSH and LQKENI.